This T cell receptor (beta chain) emerged from a study of OX40 agonist ivuxolimab in advanced cancers. Study-level points and caveats: Partial responders receiving 0.1-3.0 mg/kg showed among the lowest clonal expansion.

Looked up from germline, CDR1 is MNHNS and CDR2 is SASEGT. The CDR3 has 15 amino acids. The ends were cut back, 6 bases at V and 2 bases at J, with 17 bases in the middle. As to this clone: Antigen: not known.

Clones were sequenced by immunoSEQ multiplex PCR, and TCRdb holds only the in-frame ones, with some missing. The table lists under 85,000 clones, 75% to 90% of them singletons. The input for sequencing was CD4+ or CD8+ T cells sorted from blood, taken in a trial of the OX40 agonist ivuxolimab. The genes are TRBV6-1 and TRBJ2-7; perhaps TRBD1 as D (6 bases). This sequence originates from an adult with an advanced solid tumor such as melanoma, head and neck, liver or kidney cancer. In nucleotides, the CDR3 is TGTGCCAGCAGGACAGTGACAGGTTCCGCCTACGAGCAGTACTTC. As protein: CASRTVTGSAYEQYF.